What follows are 9 T cell receptor beta chains derived from one specimen sequenced in a study of Ad26.COV2.S vaccination and SARS-CoV-2 variants. Generated by immunoSEQ multiplex PCR, the TCRdb table keeps only in-frame clones and is missing some. Counted here are about 98,000 clones, about 78% occurring once; the ten biggest clones make up around a sixth. Sample: peripheral blood, taken after recovery from COVID-19. The receptors were sampled from a human donor who had recovered from COVID-19.

This clone was seen once. The V gene is TRBV6-2 or TRBV6-3, the J gene TRBJ1-4; the D gene is possibly TRBD1 (6 bases). Trimming took off 6 bases at V and 5 bases at J, with 19 bases between the two ends. Germline CDR1 and CDR2: MNHEY and SVGEGT. The CDR3 extends over 16 amino acids. The CDR3 region is CASSTRVGAHNEKLFF. The CDR3 DNA is TGTGCCAGCAGCACCCGGGTGGGGGCGCACAATGAAAAACTGTTTTTT.

This sequence joins TRBV28 and TRBJ1-1, with D perhaps matching TRBD1 (5 bases). Per germline, CDR1 MDHEN and CDR2 SYDVKM. Trimming took 6 bases from V and 4 from J, leaving 27 bases between them. The CDR3 contains 18 residues. The CDR3 is CASRSPAGGMVHGTEAFF. CDR3 nucleotides: TGTGCCAGCAGGTCCCCAGCGGGGGGGATGGTTCATGGCACTGAAGCTTTCTTT.

The rearrangement uses TRBV11-2 and TRBJ2-3; TRBD2 matches at 7 bases. Germline V lookup: CDR1 SGHAT, CDR2 FQNNGV. This CDR3 is 15 amino acids long. V dropped 2 bases and J dropped 4; count of bases not matched to a gene: 6. CDR3 in DNA: TGTGCCAGCAGCTTAAATCCGGGACTATCAGATACGCAGTATTTT. Its protein is CASSLNPGLSDTQYF.

This clone occurred a few times. J is TRBJ1-2 and V is TRBV6-2 or TRBV6-3; 7 positions match TRBD1. The V gene's germline CDR1 is MNHEY and CDR2 SVGEGT. With 5 bases clipped from V and 4 bases from J, the junction kept 7 bases outside the gene matches. The CDR3 covers 14 residues. The CDR3 loop is CASSQTGIRYGYTF. CDR3 coding DNA: TGTGCCAGCAGTCAGACAGGGATCCGCTATGGCTACACCTTC.

The V gene is TRBV14, the J gene TRBJ1-1, with D uncertain. Germline loops: CDR1 SGHDN, CDR2 FVKESK. This CDR3 region has 13 residues. V was shortened by 0 bases and J by 9 bases, with 11 bases between the two germline ends. The CDR3 protein is CASSQDLMGKAFF. The DNA for the CDR3 is TGTGCCAGCAGCCAAGATTTGATGGGGAAAGCTTTCTTT.

The J gene is TRBJ2-5, the V gene TRBV3-1 (or the pseudogene TRBV3-2); 10 nucleotides line up with TRBD1. Trimming took 4 bases from V and 5 from J; bases not matched to a gene: 4. This CDR3 contains 14 residues. The germline CDR1 and CDR2 sequences are LGHDT and YNNKEL (reference sequence). CDR3 residues: CASSRDRGVETQYF. CDR3 DNA: TGTGCCAGCAGCCGGGACAGGGGTGTGGAGACCCAGTACTTC.

The chain couples TRBV12-3 or TRBV12-4 to TRBJ1-1, with D maybe TRBD1 (6 bases). Trimming took off 6 bases at V and 5 bases at J, with 13 bases between the two ends. This CDR3 region has 13 residues. The CDR3 protein is CASRGGRMTEAFF. The CDR3 DNA is TGTGCCAGCAGGGGGGGGCGGATGACTGAAGCTTTCTTT.

The V gene is TRBV30, the J gene TRBJ2-7, with 10 bases lining up with TRBD1. Losses at the gene ends were 2 bases for V and 5 bases for J; bases not matched to a gene: 6. Per the germline V gene, CDR1 is GTSNPN and CDR2 is SVGIG (reference sequence). The CDR3 contains 14 residues. In DNA form, the CDR3 reads TGTGCCTGGAGTATAGGGACAGGGGTTAACGAGCAGTACTTC. Residues: CAWSIGTGVNEQYF.

The chain combines TRBV15 with TRBJ1-2; no definite D call. V dropped 1 base and J dropped 3 bases, with 6 bases sitting between them. Germline-derived CDR1 and CDR2 are LNHNV and YYDKDF (reference sequence). The CDR3 loop spans 13 amino acids. CDR3 in DNA: TGTGCCACCAGCAGAGTTGATTACTATGGCTACACCTTC. Amino acids: CATSRVDYYGYTF.